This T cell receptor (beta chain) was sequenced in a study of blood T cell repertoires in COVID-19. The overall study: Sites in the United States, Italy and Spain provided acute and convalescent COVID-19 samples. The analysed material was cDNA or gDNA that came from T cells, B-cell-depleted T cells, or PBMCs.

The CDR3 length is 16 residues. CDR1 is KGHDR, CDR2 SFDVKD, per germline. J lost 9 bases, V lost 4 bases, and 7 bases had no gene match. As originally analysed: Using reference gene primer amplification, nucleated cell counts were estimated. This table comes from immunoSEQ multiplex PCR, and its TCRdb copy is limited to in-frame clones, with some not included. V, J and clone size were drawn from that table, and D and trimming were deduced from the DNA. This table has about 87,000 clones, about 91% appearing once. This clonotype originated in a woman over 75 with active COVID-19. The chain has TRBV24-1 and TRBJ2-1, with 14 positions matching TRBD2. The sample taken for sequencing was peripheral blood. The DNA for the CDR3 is TGTGCCACCAGTGACCGGGGACTAGCGGGAGCAGCTGAGCAGTTCTTC. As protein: CATSDRGLAGAAEQFF.